This passage covers 14 T cell receptor beta chains from one sample sequenced in a study of identical twins. TCRdb redid the calling of the 5' RACE reads with MiXCR, one entry per CDR3 protein. The repertoire has 230,000 or so distinct CDR3 sequences, about 9% of them found once; the top ten carry 2.5% to 3.5%. The sample was also reused in another study, on yellow fever vaccine responses in identical twins.

Source material: CD8+ T cells sorted from blood. Source of these receptors: a woman younger than 35 in good health.

This clonotype was seen a few times. The chain joins TRBV28 to TRBJ2-7, with 12 bases matching TRBD2. Trimming removed 5 bases from V and 2 bases from J; junction bases left unmatched: 7. This CDR3 spans 16 amino acids. Germline assignment: CDR1 MDHEN and CDR2 SYDVKM. DNA of the CDR3: TGTGCCAGCAGTCAGTGGACTAGCGGGAACGCCTACGAGCAGTACTTC. Its translation is CASSQWTSGNAYEQYF.

This clonotype has a count of ten or more. This chain connects TRBV5-1 to TRBJ2-1; a weak D match, TRBD2 (5 bases). The V gene's germline CDR1 is SGHRS and CDR2 YFSETQ. CDR3 size: 13 residues. V shed 2 bases and J shed 7 bases, with 10 bases lying between them. The CDR3 DNA sequence: TGCGCCAGCAGCTTTTACCGGGGTAATGAGCAGTTCTTC. Amino acid sequence: CASSFYRGNEQFF.

There are a few counts of this clonotype. The chain couples TRBV5-6 to TRBJ2-2; 7 bases agree with TRBD1. The CDR3 contains 18 residues. V was pared by 4 bases and J by 0 bases, with 12 bases of the junction left unmatched. CDR1 SGHDT and CDR2 YYEEEE come from the germline V gene. CDR3 in DNA: TGTGCCAGCAGCACTTTGACAGGGTCCCTCCCGAACACCGGGGAGCTGTTTTTT. It translates to CASSTLTGSLPNTGELFF.

This clonotype was counted many times. This CDR3 is CSAHPLRESYEQYF. The CDR3 DNA sequence: TGCAGTGCCCATCCTCTGAGGGAGTCCTACGAGCAGTACTTC. V usage is TRBV20-1 and J usage is TRBJ2-7; TRBD2 is a possible D gene (5 bases). This CDR3 spans 14 amino acids. CDR1 DFQATT and CDR2 SNEGSKA come from the germline V gene (reference sequence). V lost 6 bases to trimming and J lost 1 base, with 16 bases between them.

This clonotype turned up a few times. The CDR3 coding sequence is TGCAGTGCTAGAGGCCCCCACAGCGGACTAAGCTCCTACGAGCAGTACTTC. Amino acid sequence: CSARGPHSGLSSYEQYF. The chain carries TRBV20-1 and TRBJ2-7; D possibly corresponds to TRBD2 (6 bases). CDR1 is DFQATT, CDR2 SNEGSKA, per germline (reference sequence). V lost 1 base to trimming and J lost 0 bases, with 19 bases between them. The CDR3 has 17 amino acids.

This clonotype was observed at least ten times. The chain carries TRBV7-2 and TRBJ2-7; D may be TRBD1 (6 bases). The ends were cut back, 0 bases at V and 0 bases at J, with 9 bases in the middle. The CDR3 has 15 residues. Per the germline V gene, CDR1 is SGHTA and CDR2 is FQGNSA. CDR3: CASSLARQASYEQYF. The CDR3 DNA follows: TGTGCCAGCAGCTTAGCCCGACAGGCCTCCTACGAGCAGTACTTC.

The chain recombines TRBV2 with TRBJ2-2; the D gene could be TRBD1 or TRBD2 (5 bases each). The V gene's germline CDR1 is SNHLY and CDR2 FYNNEI. The CDR3 extends over 15 amino acids. Trimming left V 9 bases short and J 0 bases short, with 14 bases between. Written as DNA, the CDR3 is TGTGCCAGGAGGGACGGAGAAGCGAACACCGGGGAGCTGTTTTTT. It specifies CARRDGEANTGELFF.

This clonotype showed up just a few times. The genes are TRBV29-1 and TRBJ2-1, with a tentative D call TRBD2 (5 bases). The CDR3 covers 10 residues. The V end was cut by 5 bases, the J end by 7 bases, with 6 bases between. Germline V lookup: CDR1 SQVTM, CDR2 ANQGSEA. The CDR3 is CSVWENEQFF. CDR3 sequence (DNA): TGCAGCGTTTGGGAGAATGAGCAGTTCTTC.

The chain uses TRBV6-5 and TRBJ2-3; D ambiguous. The germline V gene encodes CDR1 MNHEY and CDR2 SVGAGI. This CDR3 contains 14 residues. The germline V and J ends were trimmed by 2 bases and 10 bases, with 16 bases remaining between them. CDR3 bases: TGTGCCAGCAGTTACAGTCTAGGAACGGAAGCGCAGTATTTT. Its protein product is CASSYSLGTEAQYF.

The chain employs TRBV7-3 and TRBJ1-5; D is ambiguous. CDR1 and CDR2 (germline): SGHTA, FQGTGA. The CDR3 length is 13 residues. V lost 2 bases and J lost 4, with 6 bases in between. The CDR3: CASSLAANQPQHF. For the CDR3, the DNA is TGTGCCAGCAGCTTAGCGGCAAATCAGCCCCAGCATTTT.

This clonotype was seen more than once but under ten times. In nucleotides, the CDR3 is TGTGCCAGCAGCAACGGACTAGCGGAAAACACAGATACGCAGTATTTT. Protein product: CASSNGLAENTDTQYF. This chain connects TRBV7-6 to TRBJ2-3; 10 bases align to TRBD2. The junction had 7 bases not matched to a gene; V was cut back by 5 bases and J by 2 bases. Germline CDR1 is SGHVS and CDR2 is FNYEAQ. This CDR3 region has 16 residues. Based on the CDR3 plus reference TRBV7-6 and TRBJ2-3, the full variable domain is GAGVSQSPRYKVTKRGQDVALRCDPISGHVSLYWYRQALGQGPEFLTYFNYEAQQDKSGLPNDRFSAERPEGSISTLTIQRTEQRDSAMYRCASSNGLAENTDTQYFGPGTRLTVL.

The chain joins TRBV12-3 or TRBV12-4 to TRBJ2-1; 10 bases agree with TRBD1. CDR3 size: 15 residues. J lost 4 bases, V lost 5 bases, and 5 bases had no gene match. CDR3 loop: CASSGRDRGYNEQFF. Here the CDR3 DNA reads TGTGCCAGCAGTGGCCGGGACAGGGGTTACAATGAGCAGTTCTTC.

The rearrangement links TRBV7-9 to TRBJ2-5; no clear D. The CDR3 length is 17 residues. Germline-derived CDR1 and CDR2 are SEHNR and FQNEAQ (reference sequence). V dropped 3 bases and J dropped 5 bases, with 22 bases sitting between them. The CDR3 bases are TGTGCCAGCAGCTTCGTAGGTCCACGCTCCCCGTCGGAGACCCAGTACTTC. Residues: CASSFVGPRSPSETQYF.

This clonotype was observed a handful of times. The chain combines TRBV4-1 with TRBJ1-3; no reliable D call. V was cut by 1 base and J by 3 bases, with 7 bases left in between. Germline V gene lookup returns CDR1 MGHRA and CDR2 YSYEKL. This CDR3 is built from 14 residues. Written as DNA, the CDR3 is TGCGCCAGCAGCCAAGGTGATTTTGGAAACACCATATATTTT. This sequence encodes CASSQGDFGNTIYF.